These T cell receptor beta chains were read from a single sample in a study of human T cells and chemical hapten exposure. TCRdb passed the RACE reads through MiXCR, listing each CDR3 protein once. The table lists tens of thousands of distinct CDR3 sequences, 9.5% to 10% of them singletons. The sequenced sample was whole blood, obtained in connection with sensitization to the hapten diphenylcyclopropenone (DPC). These receptors all stem from a middle-aged man with alopecia areata. Some clones in this sample may be carry-over from other donors' samples. Each CDR3 is given with its conserved first and last residue. Fields, in order: clone size, J gene, V gene, D gene, CDR3 protein, CDR3 DNA. A D gene is named only where the DNA matches it firmly. The size of a clone is reported for some rows only, either as once, few or many, or as a class for expanded clones.

>many|TRBJ2-4|TRBV27|NA
CASSVRPLALAKNIQYF
TGTGCCAGCAGTGTAAGGCCCTTAGCTCTGGCCAAAAACATTCAGTACTTC
>NA|TRBJ2-7|TRBV28|NA
CASSISGDYEQYF
TGTGCCAGCAGTATCTCAGGAGACTACGAGCAGTACTTC
>NA|TRBJ2-2|TRBV9|NA
CASSVVGTGELFF
TGTGCCAGCAGCGTAGTCGGGACCGGGGAGCTGTTTTTT
>few|TRBJ2-6|TRBV4-2|TRBD1
CASSLGQASSGANVLTF
TGTGCCAGCAGCCTGGGACAGGCTAGCTCTGGGGCCAACGTCCTGACTTTC
>many|TRBJ2-7|TRBV19|TRBD2
CASTSSGRTLEQYF
TGTGCCAGTACCTCTAGCGGGAGGACCCTCGAGCAGTACTTC
>NA|TRBJ1-6|TRBV28|NA
CACRGDSPLHF
TGTGCCTGCAGGGGTGATTCACCCCTCCACTTT
>few|TRBJ2-3|TRBV9|TRBD2
CASSGEGDTQYF
TGTGCCAGCAGCGGGGAGGGGGATACGCAGTATTTT
>NA|TRBJ2-1|TRBV24-1|NA
CATSDRISYNEQFF
TGTGCCACCAGTGATCGGATCTCCTACAATGAGCAGTTCTTC
>many|TRBJ1-1|TRBV2|NA
CASSKWNTEAFF
TGTGCCAGCAGTAAGTGGAACACTGAAGCTTTCTTT
>NA|TRBJ1-1|TRBV10-3|NA
CAIGHLNTEAFF
TGTGCCATCGGACACTTGAACACTGAAGCTTTCTTT
>many|TRBJ2-1|TRBV18|NA
CASSPPGEQFF
TGTGCCAGCTCACCTCCGGGTGAGCAGTTCTTC
>few|TRBJ2-2|TRBV6-1|NA
CASTPPPGELFF
TGTGCCAGCACCCCGCCCCCCGGGGAGCTGTTTTTT
>NA|TRBJ2-7|TRBV29-1|NA
CSVIPGHSYEQYF
TGCAGCGTCATCCCCGGCCACTCCTACGAGCAGTACTTC
>many|TRBJ2-1|TRBV12-3/TRBV12-4|NA
CASSARGSSYNEQFF
TGTGCCAGCAGTGCACGGGGGAGCTCCTACAATGAGCAGTTCTTC
>NA|TRBJ2-1|TRBV9|NA
CASSVEPRSYNEQFF
TGTGCCAGCAGCGTAGAGCCCCGCTCCTACAATGAGCAGTTCTTC
>many|TRBJ2-7|TRBV20-1|TRBD2
CSARDSLAGIYEQYF
TGCAGTGCTAGAGATTCCCTAGCGGGAATCTACGAGCAGTACTTC
>NA|TRBJ2-7|TRBV5-6|NA
CASTYLQGNEQYF
TGTGCCAGCACCTATTTACAGGGAAACGAGCAGTACTTC
>NA|TRBJ2-3|TRBV28|TRBD1
CASSRGQPFTDTQYF
TGTGCCAGCAGTAGGGGGCAACCCTTCACAGATACGCAGTATTTT
>few|TRBJ1-4|TRBV7-9|TRBD1
CASSLGDREKLFF
TGTGCCAGCAGCTTAGGGGACAGAGAAAAACTGTTTTTT
>many|TRBJ1-1|TRBV12-3/TRBV12-4|NA
CASSSGIWTTEAFF
TGTGCCAGCAGTTCAGGCATCTGGACCACTGAAGCTTTCTTT
>many|TRBJ2-3|TRBV6-2/TRBV6-3|TRBD2
CASSTGLAGRTDTQYF
TGTGCCAGCAGTACCGGACTAGCGGGAAGGACAGATACGCAGTATTTT
>NA|TRBJ2-7|TRBV5-1|NA
CASSPGLAGAYEQYF
TGCGCCAGCAGCCCCGGCCTAGCCGGAGCCTACGAGCAGTACTTC
>many|TRBJ2-2|TRBV14|TRBD1
CASSQTGIDGELFF
TGTGCCAGCAGCCAGACAGGGATTGACGGGGAGCTGTTTTTT
>many|TRBJ2-5|TRBV10-1|NA
CASSESGQGNSETQYF
TGCGCCAGCAGTGAGTCGGGGCAGGGCAACTCGGAGACCCAGTACTTC
>few|TRBJ2-1|TRBV12-3/TRBV12-4|NA
CASSLAVIGLIPYNEQFF
TGTGCCAGCAGTTTAGCGGTTATAGGATTGATCCCTTACAATGAGCAGTTCTTC
>many|TRBJ2-5|TRBV11-2|NA
CASSLHVPGWDQRTQYF
TGTGCCAGCAGCTTACATGTCCCTGGATGGGACCAAAGGACCCAGTACTTC
>many|TRBJ1-2|TRBV6-5|TRBD1
CASSLLGQGMAYGYTF
TGTGCCAGCAGTTTACTCGGACAGGGAATGGCCTATGGCTACACCTTC
>NA|TRBJ1-1|TRBV20-1|NA
CSAKQGSVTEAFF
TGCAGTGCTAAACAGGGCTCGGTCACTGAAGCTTTCTTT
>NA|TRBJ1-3|TRBV28|NA
CASSDGGRRGGNTIYF
TGTGCCAGCAGCGACGGTGGCCGACGAGGTGGAAACACCATATATTTT
>few|TRBJ2-6|TRBV6-6|NA
CASTDPGRILAGANVLTF
TGTGCCAGCACCGACCCGGGACGTATTTTGGCTGGGGCCAACGTCCTGACTTTC
>many|TRBJ2-7|TRBV28|TRBD1
CASRRQGVYEQYF
TGTGCCAGCAGGCGACAGGGGGTCTACGAGCAGTACTTC
>NA|TRBJ2-6|TRBV28|NA
CASSFRSGANVLTF
TGTGCCAGCAGTTTTCGCTCTGGGGCCAACGTCCTGACTTTC
>few|TRBJ2-1|TRBV9|NA
CASSVGTPVKNEQFF
TGTGCCAGCAGCGTAGGTACCCCCGTTAAGAATGAGCAGTTCTTC
>many|TRBJ1-6|TRBV5-1|NA
CASSRQDLSSYNSPLHF
TGCGCCAGCAGCAGACAGGACCTGAGCTCCTATAATTCACCCCTCCACTTT
>NA|TRBJ2-5|TRBV20-1|TRBD2
CSARGGLAEPQYF
TGCAGTGCTAGAGGGGGACTAGCGGAGCCCCAGTACTTC
>NA|TRBJ2-3|TRBV11-2|TRBD1
CASSTPGTGGYDTQYF
TGTGCCAGCAGCACACCCGGGACAGGGGGTTATGATACGCAGTATTTT
>NA|TRBJ2-7|TRBV11-2|NA
CASSHVLTIYEQYF
TGTGCCAGCAGCCACGTTTTGACGATCTACGAGCAGTACTTC
>few|TRBJ2-7|TRBV11-2|NA
CASSRVLAKGEQYF
TGTGCCAGCAGCAGGGTCCTAGCCAAGGGGGAGCAGTACTTC
>many|TRBJ2-3|TRBV5-8|TRBD1
CASNAQGAKTDTQYF
TGTGCCAGCAACGCACAGGGGGCAAAGACAGATACGCAGTATTTT